The 9 T cell receptor beta chains presented below share a single source sample, sequenced in a study of OX40 agonist ivuxolimab in advanced cancers. Libraries were built with the immunoSEQ multiplex PCR assay. In TCRdb, the immuneACCESS table is reduced to in-frame sequences with V and J assigned. These tables do not hold every clone; where another copy was compared, an unresolved V gene accounts for under half, and the others remain unexplained. Present in this sample are around 40,000 clones, around four fifths of which were seen just once. The top ten clones comprise about 2.7% of the sample. Sequencing was performed on CD4+ or CD8+ T cells sorted from blood, taken in a trial of the OX40 agonist ivuxolimab. The receptors were gathered from an adult with an advanced solid tumor such as melanoma, head and neck, liver or kidney cancer.

This rearrangement joins TRBV18 to TRBJ2-7; no clear D gene. CDR1 KGHSH and CDR2 LQKENI come from the germline V gene. Trimming shortened V by 2 bases and J by 1 base, and 9 bases separated the two germline ends. The CDR3 has 14 amino acids. The CDR3 DNA reads TGTGCCAGCTCACCAAAGCGTTCATCCTACGAGCAGTACTTC. Residues: CASSPKRSSYEQYF.

This clone was observed a handful of times. The CDR3 region is CASSFGPKSEKLFF. DNA of the CDR3: TGTGCCAGCAGCTTTGGGCCGAAGTCTGAAAAACTGTTTTTT. J is TRBJ1-4 and V is TRBV11-1; no reliable D call. Trimming stripped 3 bases from V and 7 bases from J, with 12 bases between. This CDR3 spans 14 amino acids. Germline CDR1 reads SGHAT; CDR2 reads FQDESV (reference sequence). Complete variable domain (other parts from reference TRBV11-1 and TRBJ1-4): EAEVAQSPRYKITEKSQAVAFWCDPISGHATLYWYRQILGQGPELLVQFQDESVVDDSQLPKDRFSAERLKGVDSTLKIQPAELGDSAMYLCASSFGPKSEKLFFGSGTQLSVL.

V gene TRBV19 combines with J gene TRBJ2-5, with TRBD1 matching over 7 bases. Germline CDR1 is LNHDA and CDR2 is SQIVND (reference sequence). The V and J ends lost 0 bases and 2 bases, in that order; junction bases with no gene match: 9. The CDR3 runs 17 residues. The CDR3 sequence: CASSIDLRQGPQETQYF. In nucleotides, the CDR3 is TGTGCCAGTAGTATAGACCTACGACAGGGCCCGCAAGAGACCCAGTACTTC. Drawing the rest from reference TRBV19 and TRBJ2-5, the complete variable domain is DGGITQSPKYLFRKEGQNVTLSCEQNLNHDAMYWYRQDPGQGLRLIYYSQIVNDFQKGDIAEGYSVSREKKESFPLTVTSAQKNPTAFYLCASSIDLRQGPQETQYFGPGTRLLVL.

This chain joins TRBV4-1 and TRBJ1-5, with D possibly being TRBD1 (6 bases). CDR1 is MGHRA and CDR2 is YSYEKL in the germline V gene. Trimming shortened V by 8 bases and J by 0 bases, and 14 bases separated the two germline ends. This CDR3 has 15 amino acids. The CDR3 DNA sequence: TGCGCCAGCTGCGACAGGCCAAATAGCAATCAGCCCCAGCATTTT. This gives the protein CASCDRPNSNQPQHF.

Points on this clone: Distinct nucleotide sequences in the sample also encode this CDR3. The chain has TRBV28 and TRBJ1-2, with D maybe TRBD1 (5 bases). This CDR3 region has 14 residues. Looked up from germline, CDR1 is MDHEN and CDR2 is SYDVKM. Trimming removed 6 bases at V and 4 bases at J, with 15 bases between. CDR3 coding DNA: TGTGCCAGCAGACGGGGGGACGGAAGCTATGGCTACACCTTC. Translated: CASRRGDGSYGYTF.

The chain employs TRBV28 and TRBJ2-3, with 15 bases identical to TRBD2. Trimming took 3 bases from V and 6 from J; bases not matched to a gene: 7. Germline V gives CDR1 MDHEN, CDR2 SYDVKM. There are 17 residues in the CDR3. The CDR3 DNA sequence: TGTGCCAGCAGTTTCGGACTAGCGGGAGGGGTCATGGATACGCAGTATTTT. Translation: CASSFGLAGGVMDTQYF.

The rearrangement links TRBV6-5 to TRBJ2-3, with D tentatively TRBD1 (6 bases). V shed 2 bases and J shed 0 bases, with 6 bases lying between them. CDR3 size: 14 residues. Germline values: CDR1 MNHEY, CDR2 SVGAGI. The CDR3 DNA sequence: TGTGCCAGCAGTTACAGGGGGAGCACAGATACGCAGTATTTT. It codes for CASSYRGSTDTQYF.

The chain joins TRBV27 to TRBJ1-6; D is ambiguous. The V end was cut by 0 bases, the J end by 8 bases, with 11 bases between. The germline V gene encodes CDR1 MNHEY and CDR2 SMNVEV (reference sequence). This CDR3 has 15 amino acids. The CDR3 spells CASSLSPREYSPLHF. CDR3 DNA: TGTGCCAGCAGTTTATCTCCCCGGGAGTATTCACCCCTCCACTTT.

CDR3 nucleotides: TGTGCCAGCTCCGGGATCCCATCCTACGAGCAGTACTTC. Translating it yields CASSGIPSYEQYF. J is TRBJ2-7 and V is TRBV27; perhaps TRBD2 as D (5 bases). Germline assignment: CDR1 MNHEY and CDR2 SMNVEV (reference sequence). The CDR3 extends over 13 amino acids. Trimming left V 8 bases short and J 1 base short, with 12 bases between.